This section outlines one TCR beta chain sequence together with its context. Antigen unknown. An equimolar mix of two oligonucleotides served as the beta constant-region primer for TRBC1 and TRBC2. Four rounds of PCR amplified the ligated cDNA using nested alpha and beta constant-region primers plus SP2. TCRdb analysed the UMI-ligation and nested PCR reads with MiXCR anew, one entry per CDR3 protein. The sample shows over 110,000 distinct CDR3 sequences, 15% to 25% of them seen only once. CMV status came from CD4+ T cell IFNgamma after overnight CMV lysate stimulation of fresh PBMCs. The sample comes from a study of naive and memory T cell subsets. Study results and limitations: Naive repertoires, especially CD8, held a few larger clonotypes, possibly memory cells re-expressing CD45RA. From naive to CM, EM and EMRA, diversity decreased and Gini increased. No ground truth validated the naive and memory repertoire findings.

This clonotype was obtained from a human donor in good health. The sample was naive CD8+ T cells from blood.

The DNA of the CDR3 is TGCAGCGTTGACGGGGAACCAGGGATTGGTGGCTACACCTTC. This gives the protein CSVDGEPGIGGYTF. The chain is built from TRBV29-1 and TRBJ1-2, with a tentative D call TRBD1 (5 bases). The CDR3 covers 14 residues. From germline, CDR1 is SQVTM and CDR2 ANQGSEA. The V and J ends lost 3 bases and 7 bases respectively, with 18 bases between them.